Below, one T cell receptor (beta chain) is given with its context. This entry comes from a study of blood T cell repertoires in COVID-19. CDR3 length: 16 residues. Germline V gene sequence: CDR1 SGHNT, CDR2 YENEEA. Trimming took off 5 bases at V and 4 bases at J, with 17 bases between the two ends. Data came from immunoSEQ multiplex PCR; TCRdb stores just in-frame clones and leaves some out. This sample yields 300,000 to 350,000 clones, of which around nine tenths are seen a single time; more than 3% belongs to the top ten. The sequence was obtained from a woman younger than 35 who had recovered from COVID-19. V is TRBV11-3 and J is TRBJ1-4; possibly TRBD1 for D (6 bases). The sample comprised peripheral blood. CDR3 amino acids: CASSLKGVGGNEKLFF. The CDR3 DNA is TGTGCCAGCAGCCTAAAGGGGGTAGGAGGTAATGAAAAACTGTTTTTT.